This entry lists 3 T cell receptor beta chains sequenced from one sample in a study of radiotherapy plus CTLA-4 blockade in lung cancer. Sequenced by immunoSEQ multiplex PCR; TCRdb stores in-frame clones only, minus some. This sample yields approximately 28,000 clones, of which 75% to 85% are seen a single time; roughly a quarter belongs to the top ten. The sequencing here drew on peripheral blood, taken from a patient treated with radiotherapy plus ipilimumab. These receptors came from a human donor with non-small cell lung cancer that progressed on radiotherapy plus ipilimumab.

The chain combines TRBV9 with TRBJ1-1; weak D call: TRBD1 (6 bases). V was shortened by 4 bases and J by 0 bases, with 10 bases between the two germline ends. The germline V gene has CDR1 SGDLS and CDR2 YYNGEE. CDR3 length: 14 amino acids. The CDR3 reads CASSLQGMNTEAFF. CDR3 nucleotides: TGTGCCAGCAGCCTCCAGGGGATGAACACTGAAGCTTTCTTT.

This clone occurred a few times. V usage is TRBV28 and J usage is TRBJ1-4, with D maybe TRBD1 (5 bases). V gave up 2 bases and J gave up 0 bases, with 7 bases separating them. The CDR3 covers 15 residues. The germline gives CDR1 MDHEN, CDR2 SYDVKM. The CDR3 bases are TGTGCCAGCAGTTTAGACAGAGCAACTAATGAAAAACTGTTTTTT. This sequence encodes CASSLDRATNEKLFF.

The V call is TRBV11-1, the J call TRBJ2-5; D perhaps matches TRBD2 (5 bases). CDR1 is SGHAT, CDR2 FQDESV, per germline (reference sequence). V lost 4 bases to trimming and J lost 5 bases, with 14 bases between them. The CDR3 is 14 amino acids. The CDR3 DNA follows: TGTGCCAGCAGCTCCAGGACGCCGGGGGAGACCCAGTACTTC. Its translation is CASSSRTPGETQYF.